This T cell receptor beta chain was obtained from a study of cytotoxic CD8 clonotypes in ibrutinib-treated CLL. Study overall: Researchers reported ten to twelve relapsed/refractory and under 16 treatment-naive patients, about 17 of them IGHV unmutated. Collecting the response samples happened after a median 12 months of treatment, with a range of 6 to 36.

Sequencing used immunoSEQ multiplex PCR; TCRdb keeps in-frame clones, though not all of them. The table has about 140,000 clones, about three quarters seen once. The CDR3 is 13 residues long. Deletions cut 8 bases from V and 4 bases from J, with 14 bases between. In germline, CDR1 is SNHLY, CDR2 FYNNEI. This clone is deemed medium-sized. This sample comprised PBMCs, obtained after 24 months of ibrutinib treatment. The chain couples TRBV2 to TRBJ1-1; tentative D call: TRBD1 (6 bases). The receptor's source is a human donor with chronic lymphocytic leukemia. This chain's CDR3 is CASAGDVGTEAFF. CDR3 coding DNA: TGTGCCAGCGCAGGGGACGTAGGCACTGAAGCTTTCTTT.